The entry below describes one T cell receptor (beta chain). The antigen remains undetermined. The sample originates from a study of cytomegalovirus exposure and HLA in healthy donors. The CDR3 extends over 17 amino acids. Study-wide results and caveats: Usually a TCR sequence was rare, but some public TCRs were found in many donors.

The PCR used 60 Vbeta and 13 Jbeta primers. Here immunoSEQ multiplex PCR was the method, and the copy in TCRdb shows in-frame clones only, minus some. The sample carries some 150,000 clones, roughly 85% recorded once. Sequenced sample: PBMCs. The V call is TRBV21-1, the J call TRBJ2-3; the table's D call TRBD1 went unverified against the DNA. TRBV21-1 is reported as a pseudogene. The receptor was derived from a male donor in good health and CMV-seronegative. CDR3 in amino acids: CASSESCRVLGTDTQYF. The CDR3 DNA follows: TGTGCCAGCAGCGAAAGTTGCAGGGTTCTGGGCACAGATACGCAGTATTTT.